This entry describes one TCR beta chain. This sample was included in a study of blood T cell repertoires in COVID-19. At the level of the study: Italy, Spain and the United States were the sources of the convalescent and acute COVID-19 samples. In each case, the material was cDNA or gDNA derived from T cells, B-cell-depleted T cells, or PBMCs.

The germline V gene has CDR1 MGHRA and CDR2 YSYEKL. This CDR3 has 14 amino acids. V dropped 4 bases and J dropped 2; count of bases not matched to a gene: 5. Authors' processing steps: By means of reference gene primer amplification, nucleated cell counts were estimated. Clones were sequenced by immunoSEQ multiplex PCR, and TCRdb holds only the in-frame ones, with some missing. The D gene and trimming were derived from the DNA, and the V and J assignments and clone size from that table. The sample yields 80,000 to 100,000 clones, almost 80% seen once. This TCR was sampled from a human donor in a cohort sampled during active COVID-19. The chain employs TRBV4-1 and TRBJ2-7, with 7 positions matching TRBD1. Sample: peripheral blood. The DNA for the CDR3 is TGCGCCAGCAGCCCTGAGGACAGGCCCTACGAGCAGTACTTC. Translating it yields CASSPEDRPYEQYF.